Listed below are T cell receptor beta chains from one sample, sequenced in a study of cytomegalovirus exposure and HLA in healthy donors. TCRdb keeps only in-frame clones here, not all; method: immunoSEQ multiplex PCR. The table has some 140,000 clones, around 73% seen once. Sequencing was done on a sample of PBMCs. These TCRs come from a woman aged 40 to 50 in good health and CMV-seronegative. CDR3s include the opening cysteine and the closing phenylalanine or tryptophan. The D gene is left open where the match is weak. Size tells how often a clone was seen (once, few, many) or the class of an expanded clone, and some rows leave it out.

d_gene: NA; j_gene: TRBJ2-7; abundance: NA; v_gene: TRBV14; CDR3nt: TGTGCCAGCAGCCACATGGACAGATTTGGCTCCTACGAGCAGTACTTC; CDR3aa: CASSHMDRFGSYEQYF
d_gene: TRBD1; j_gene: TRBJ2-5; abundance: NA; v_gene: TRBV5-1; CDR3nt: TGCGCCAGCAGCTCGGGACAGGCGACGTACCAAGAGACCCAGTACTTC; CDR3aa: CASSSGQATYQETQYF
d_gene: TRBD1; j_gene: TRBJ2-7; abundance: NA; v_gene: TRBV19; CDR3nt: TGTGCCAGTAGTTCCGGACAGGGGTCCTACGAGCAGTACTTC; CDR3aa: CASSSGQGSYEQYF
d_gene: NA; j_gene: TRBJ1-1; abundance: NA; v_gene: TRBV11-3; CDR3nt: TGTGCCAGCAGCTTAGGAGGTGATACTGAAGCTTTCTTT; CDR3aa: CASSLGGDTEAFF
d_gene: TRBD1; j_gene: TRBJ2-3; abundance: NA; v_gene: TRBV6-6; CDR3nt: TGTGCCAGCAGTTCGTGGACAGGGGATACGCAGTATTTT; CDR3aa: CASSSWTGDTQYF
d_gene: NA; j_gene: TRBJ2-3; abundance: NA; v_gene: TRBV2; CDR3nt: TGTGCCAGCAGTGAAACAGCCATAACGCAGTATTTT; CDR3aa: CASSETAITQYF
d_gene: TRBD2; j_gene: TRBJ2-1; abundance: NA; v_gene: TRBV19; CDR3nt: TGTGCCAGTACCCGACTAGCGGGGGACTTCAATGAGCAGTTCTTC; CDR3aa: CASTRLAGDFNEQFF
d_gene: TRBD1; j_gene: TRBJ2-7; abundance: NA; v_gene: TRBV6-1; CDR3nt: TGTGCCAGCAGTGGACTTAGACAGGGGGCCTCATACGAGCAGTACTTC; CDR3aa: CASSGLRQGASYEQYF
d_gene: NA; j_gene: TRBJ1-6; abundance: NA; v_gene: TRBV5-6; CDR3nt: TGTGCCAGCAGCTTCGGGAATCGGGCCTATAATTCACCCCTCCACTTT; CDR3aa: CASSFGNRAYNSPLHF
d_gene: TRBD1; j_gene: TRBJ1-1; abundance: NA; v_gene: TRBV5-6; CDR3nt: TGTGCCAGCAGCGCCGACAGGGGTGGACCTGAAGCTTTCTTT; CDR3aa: CASSADRGGPEAFF
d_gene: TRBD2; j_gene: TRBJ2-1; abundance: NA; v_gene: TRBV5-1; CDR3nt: TGCGCCAGCAGCTTCACTAGCGGGTACAATGAGCAGTTCTTC; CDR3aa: CASSFTSGYNEQFF
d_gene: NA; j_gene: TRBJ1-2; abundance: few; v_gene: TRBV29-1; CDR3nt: TGCAGCGTTGAAGTGGGACTCTATGGCTACACCTTC; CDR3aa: CSVEVGLYGYTF
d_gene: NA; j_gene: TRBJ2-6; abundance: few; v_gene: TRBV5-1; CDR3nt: TGCGCCAGCAGCTTTAGCGACTCTGGGGCCAACGTCCTGACTTTC; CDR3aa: CASSFSDSGANVLTF
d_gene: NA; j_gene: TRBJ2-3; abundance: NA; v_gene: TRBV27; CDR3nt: TGTGCCAGCAGTTTATCCCGACTAGTCCTGTCTACGCAGTATTTT; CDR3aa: CASSLSRLVLSTQYF
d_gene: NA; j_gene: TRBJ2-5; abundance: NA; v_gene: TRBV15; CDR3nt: TGTGCCACCAGCGGTACTGGGACTTTTCAAGAGACCCAGTACTTC; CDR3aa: CATSGTGTFQETQYF
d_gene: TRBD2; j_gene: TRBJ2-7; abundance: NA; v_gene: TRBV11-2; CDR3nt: TGTGCCAGCAGCTTGGGGCGGGGGAGCTCCTACGAGCAGTACTTC; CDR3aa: CASSLGRGSSYEQYF
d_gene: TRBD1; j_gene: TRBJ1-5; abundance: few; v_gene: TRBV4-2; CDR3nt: TGTGCCAGCAGCCTGGGACAGGGAGATCAGCCCCAGCATTTT; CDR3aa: CASSLGQGDQPQHF
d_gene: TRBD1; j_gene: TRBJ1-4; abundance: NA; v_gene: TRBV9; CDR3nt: TGTGCCAGCAGCGCCCACAGGGGAGCTATGCCCGGCGATGAAAAACTGTTTTTT; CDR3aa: CASSAHRGAMPGDEKLFF
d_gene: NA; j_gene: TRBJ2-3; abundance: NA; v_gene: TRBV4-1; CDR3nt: TGCGCCAGCAGCCTATCAGGGGGGACGGCAGATACGCAGTATTTT; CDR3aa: CASSLSGGTADTQYF
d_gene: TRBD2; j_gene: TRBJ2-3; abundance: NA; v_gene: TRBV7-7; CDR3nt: TGTGCTAGCAGCCTTGGGACTAGCACGGAAGATACGCAGTATTTT; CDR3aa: CASSLGTSTEDTQYF
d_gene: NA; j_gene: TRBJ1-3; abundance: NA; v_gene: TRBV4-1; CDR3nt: TGCGCCAGCAGCCAAGATAGCAGTACCATATATTTT; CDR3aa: CASSQDSSTIYF
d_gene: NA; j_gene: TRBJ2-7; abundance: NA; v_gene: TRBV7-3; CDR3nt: TGTGCCAGCAGCTTATACGGTGGGGGGGCTTACGAGCAGTACTTC; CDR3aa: CASSLYGGGAYEQYF
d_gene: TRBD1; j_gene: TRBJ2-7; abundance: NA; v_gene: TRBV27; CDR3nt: TGTGCCAGCAGTGTGGGCTCGGGACAGGGCTACGAGCAGTACTTC; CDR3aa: CASSVGSGQGYEQYF